The clone carrying this TCR beta chain was seen a few times. The antigen remains unidentified. The data were taken from a study of T cells after yellow fever vaccination. Notes on the study in general: On re-exposure, the response was weaker but peaked faster, at day 5 versus 15. In post-booster samples, most primary-vaccination clones reappeared (approximately 97% CD4, 88% CD8).

The V end lost 4 bases, the J end lost 3 bases, and 11 bases lay between the germline ends. CDR1 and CDR2 from the germline V gene are SGHRS and YFSETQ. The CDR3 totals 13 residues. The 5'RACE template-switching step produced TCR cDNA and added a universal primer site and UMIs. TCRdb re-analysed the 5' RACE reads in MiXCR, keeping a single row per CDR3 protein. Here the sample spans 620,000 or so distinct CDR3 sequences, 10% to 15% being singletons. The clonotype originates from a young man who received the YFV17D yellow fever vaccine. This specimen was PBMCs, taken on the day of the yellow fever booster vaccination. The chain combines TRBV5-1 with TRBJ2-7; D remains unclear. CDR3 nucleotide sequence: TGCGCCAGCAGCCGCTCAACAGACTACGAGCAGTACTTC. Protein sequence: CASSRSTDYEQYF.